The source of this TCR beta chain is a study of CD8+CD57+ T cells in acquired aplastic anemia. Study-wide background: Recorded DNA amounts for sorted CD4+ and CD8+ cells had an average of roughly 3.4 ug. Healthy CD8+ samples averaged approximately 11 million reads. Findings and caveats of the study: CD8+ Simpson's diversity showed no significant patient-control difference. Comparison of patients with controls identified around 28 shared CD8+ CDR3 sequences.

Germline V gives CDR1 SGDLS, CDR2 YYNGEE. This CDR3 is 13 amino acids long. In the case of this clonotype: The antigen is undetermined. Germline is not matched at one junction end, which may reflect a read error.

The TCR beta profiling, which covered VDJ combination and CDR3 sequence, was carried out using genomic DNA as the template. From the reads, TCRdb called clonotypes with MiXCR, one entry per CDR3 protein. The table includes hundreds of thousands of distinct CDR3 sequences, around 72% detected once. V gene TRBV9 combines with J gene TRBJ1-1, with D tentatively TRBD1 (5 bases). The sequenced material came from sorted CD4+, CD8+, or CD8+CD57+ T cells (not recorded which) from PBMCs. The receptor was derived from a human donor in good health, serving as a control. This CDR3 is CASSNAGRGTELF. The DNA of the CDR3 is TGTGCCAGCAGCAACGCGGGTAGGGGCACCGAGTTGTTT.